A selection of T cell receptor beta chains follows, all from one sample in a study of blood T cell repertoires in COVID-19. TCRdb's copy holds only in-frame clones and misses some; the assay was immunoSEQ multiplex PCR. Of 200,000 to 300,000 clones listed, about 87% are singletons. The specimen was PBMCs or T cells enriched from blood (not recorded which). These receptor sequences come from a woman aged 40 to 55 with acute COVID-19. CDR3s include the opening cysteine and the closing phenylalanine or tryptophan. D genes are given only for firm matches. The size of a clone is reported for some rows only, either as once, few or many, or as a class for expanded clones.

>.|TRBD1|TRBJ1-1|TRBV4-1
CASSPGQGSMNTEAFF
TGCGCCAGCAGCCCGGGACAGGGGTCTATGAACACTGAAGCTTTCTTT
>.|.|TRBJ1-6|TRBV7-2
CASSPDQTDYSPLHF
TGTGCCAGCAGCCCAGACCAGACAGATTATTCACCCCTCCACTTT
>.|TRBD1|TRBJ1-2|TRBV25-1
CASSEYGGTGSGYTF
TGTGCCAGCAGTGAATATGGTGGGACAGGGAGTGGCTACACCTTC
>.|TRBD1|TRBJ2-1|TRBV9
CASSPHVQGDGEQFF
TGTGCCAGCAGCCCTCATGTCCAGGGGGACGGTGAGCAGTTCTTC
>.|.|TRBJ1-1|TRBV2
CASTSNTEAFF
TGTGCCAGCACCTCCAACACTGAAGCTTTCTTT
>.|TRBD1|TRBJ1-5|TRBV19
CASRGQYNQPQHF
TGTGCCAGTAGGGGACAGTACAATCAGCCCCAGCATTTT
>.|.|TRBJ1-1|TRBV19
CARQVSQENTEAFF
TGTGCCAGACAGGTTTCTCAAGAAAACACTGAAGCTTTCTTT
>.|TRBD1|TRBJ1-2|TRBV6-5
CASSLNRGRYGYTF
TGTGCCAGCAGCTTAAACAGGGGACGCTATGGCTACACCTTC
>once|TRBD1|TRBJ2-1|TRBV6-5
CASRSTGDRQFF
TGTGCCAGCAGGTCGACAGGGGACAGGCAGTTCTTC
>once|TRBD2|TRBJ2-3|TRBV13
CASSSTSGTDTQYF
TGTGCCAGCAGCTCGACTAGCGGCACAGATACGCAGTATTTT
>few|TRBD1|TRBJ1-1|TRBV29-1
CSVDEFGIGTGIQNTEAFF
TGCAGCGTTGATGAGTTCGGTATAGGGACAGGGATTCAGAACACTGAAGCTTTCTTT
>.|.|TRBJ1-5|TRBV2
CASSESGGPGNQPQHF
TGTGCCAGCAGTGAATCGGGAGGGCCGGGCAATCAGCCCCAGCATTTT
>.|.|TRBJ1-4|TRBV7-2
CASSPSWADNEKLFF
TGTGCCAGCAGCCCCAGTTGGGCCGATAATGAAAAACTGTTTTTT
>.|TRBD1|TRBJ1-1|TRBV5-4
CASSKIDRENTEAFF
TGTGCCAGCAGCAAAATCGACAGGGAGAACACTGAAGCTTTCTTT
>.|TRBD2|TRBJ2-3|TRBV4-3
CASSHSGSRTDTQYF
TGCGCCAGCAGCCATAGCGGGAGCCGCACAGATACGCAGTATTTT
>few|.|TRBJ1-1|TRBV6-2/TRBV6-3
CASSSNQGTEAFF
TGTGCCAGCAGTTCCAATCAGGGGACTGAAGCTTTCTTT
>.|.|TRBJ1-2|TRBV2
CATGTFGGGYGYTF
TGTGCCACCGGTACATTTGGGGGCGGCTATGGCTACACCTTC
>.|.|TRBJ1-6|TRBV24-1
CATSAGENSPLHF
TGTGCCACCAGTGCAGGGGAGAATTCACCCCTCCACTTT
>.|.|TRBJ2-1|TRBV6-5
CASSMTSGSYNEQFF
TGTGCCAGCAGCATGACTAGTGGCTCCTACAATGAGCAGTTCTTC
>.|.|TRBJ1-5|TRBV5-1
CASSSGPGEQPQHF
TGCGCCAGCAGCTCCGGGCCAGGGGAACAGCCCCAGCATTTT
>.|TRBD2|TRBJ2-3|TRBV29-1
CSVGGLAGADTQYF
TGCAGCGTCGGAGGACTAGCAGGGGCGGATACGCAGTATTTT
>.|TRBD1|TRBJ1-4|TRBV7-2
CASSPGTGFRIEKLFF
TGTGCCAGCAGCCCCGGGACAGGGTTTCGGATCGAAAAACTGTTTTTT
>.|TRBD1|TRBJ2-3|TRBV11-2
CASTPEGARTQYF
TGTGCCAGCACCCCAGAGGGGGCGCGGACGCAGTATTTT
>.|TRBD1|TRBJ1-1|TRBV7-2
CASSLTGLRDTEAFF
TGTGCCAGCAGCTTGACAGGGTTGAGGGACACTGAAGCTTTCTTT
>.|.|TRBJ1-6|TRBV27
CASTSRVAYNSPLHF
TGTGCCAGCACTTCCAGGGTAGCCTATAATTCACCCCTCCACTTT
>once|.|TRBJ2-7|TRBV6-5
CASSRGLSYEQYF
TGTGCCAGCAGTAGGGGCTTATCCTACGAGCAGTACTTC
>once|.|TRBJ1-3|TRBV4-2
CASSQDRRAGTGNTIYF
TGTGCCAGCAGCCAAGATAGGAGGGCAGGAACTGGAAACACCATATATTTT
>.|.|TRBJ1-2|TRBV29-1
CSVDPSRHGQSLNYGYTF
TGCAGCGTTGACCCTTCACGGCACGGACAGAGCCTTAACTATGGCTACACCTTC
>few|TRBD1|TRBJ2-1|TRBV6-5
CASSSPGTGYNEQFF
TGTGCCAGCAGTTCGCCGGGGACAGGTTACAATGAGCAGTTCTTC